This TCR beta chain was observed in a study of OX40 agonist ivuxolimab in advanced cancers. Study context: Prior anti-PD-1, anti-PD-L1 or anti-CTLA-4 therapy was allowed; roughly 40% had some.

Clones were read by immunoSEQ multiplex PCR, and TCRdb kept only the in-frame ones, dropping some. The sample yields over 65,000 clones, 86% seen once. This clone was recorded only once. V was pared by 6 bases and J by 8 bases, with 4 bases of the junction left unmatched. This CDR3 spans 12 amino acids. Germline V gives CDR1 LNHDA, CDR2 SQIVND (reference sequence). V and J are TRBV19 and TRBJ1-5; 7 nucleotides align to TRBD1. The clonotype originates from an adult with an advanced solid tumor such as melanoma, head and neck, liver or kidney cancer. Sequences were derived from CD4+ or CD8+ T cells sorted from blood, sampled in a trial of the OX40 agonist ivuxolimab. CDR3: CASRLQGKPQHF. In DNA, the CDR3 is TGTGCCAGTAGGTTACAGGGGAAGCCCCAGCATTTT.